This T cell receptor (beta chain) was recorded in a study of blood T cell repertoires in COVID-19. About the study: COVID-19 samples, acute and convalescent, were from the United States, Italy and Spain.

Clones were read by immunoSEQ multiplex PCR, and TCRdb kept only the in-frame ones, dropping some. The sample lists 290,000 or so clones; approximately 90% were seen once. This clonotype was sampled from a man aged 18-30 years with active or convalescent COVID-19. The sequencing sample was made of peripheral blood.

The DNA of the CDR3 is TGTGCCAGCAGTTACACGGGGACAGGGGACTACGAGCAGTACTTC. It specifies CASSYTGTGDYEQYF. The rearrangement links TRBV6-2 or TRBV6-3 to TRBJ2-7; TRBD1 matches at 10 bases. The CDR3 totals 15 residues. V shed 2 bases, J shed 3 bases, and the junction held 4 bases outside the gene matches. Germline V CDR1 and CDR2: MNHEY, SVGEGT.